The 5 T cell receptor beta chains in this list originate from one sample, sequenced in a study of blood T cell repertoires in COVID-19. Only in-frame clones appear in the TCRdb table, and some are missing; sequencing was by immunoSEQ multiplex PCR. The data show fewer than 200,000 clones, 88% seen once. The sample consisted of PBMCs or T cells enriched from blood (not recorded which). These receptors all stem from a woman aged 18-35 years who had recovered from COVID-19.

The CDR3 nucleotides read TGCGCCAGCAGCTTGGATGGTAGCGGGAGCACAGATACGCAGTATTTT. This translates into CASSLDGSGSTDTQYF. V gene TRBV5-1 combines with J gene TRBJ2-3; TRBD2 matches at 7 bases. Losses at the gene ends were 0 bases for V and 0 bases for J; bases not matched to a gene: 4. CDR1 and CDR2 (germline): SGHRS, YFSETQ. The CDR3 is made up of 16 amino acids.

The chain is built from TRBV2 and TRBJ2-3, with TRBD2 identical over 9 bases. Germline assignment: CDR1 SNHLY and CDR2 FYNNEI. The CDR3 is 16 amino acids. The ends lost 6 bases at V and 0 bases at J; junction bases unmatched: 7. CDR3 coding DNA: TGTGCCAGCAGGGAGGCTAGCGGGAAGAGCACAGATACGCAGTATTTT. Its translation: CASREASGKSTDTQYF. The variable domain in full, completed from reference TRBV2 and TRBJ2-3, reads EPEVTQTPSHQVTQMGQEVILRCVPISNHLYFYWYRQILGQKVEFLVSFYNNEISEKSEIFDDQFSVERPDGSNFTLKIRSTKLEDSAMYFCASREASGKSTDTQYFGPGTRLTVL.

The V and J genes are TRBV7-6 and TRBJ2-7; 8 bases fit TRBD1. The V gene end was trimmed by 5 bases and the J gene end by 3 bases; junction bases not matched to a gene: 9. There are 15 residues in the CDR3. Germline V gene data show CDR1 as SGHVS and CDR2 as FNYEAQ. The CDR3 DNA reads as TGTGCCAGCAGCCCAACCGGACAGGGAGGCTACGAGCAGTACTTC. Its translation is CASSPTGQGGYEQYF.

The chain links TRBV27 to TRBJ2-1; TRBD2 might be the D (6 bases). Trimming removed 1 base at V and 5 bases at J, with 12 bases between. This CDR3 has 15 amino acids. Per the germline V gene, CDR1 is MNHEY and CDR2 is SMNVEV (reference sequence). The CDR3 loop reads CASSLWGDPDNEQFF. The CDR3 DNA follows: TGTGCCAGCAGTTTATGGGGGGACCCAGACAATGAGCAGTTCTTC.

This sequence joins TRBV28 and TRBJ1-5; 8 nucleotides line up with TRBD1. Unmatched junction bases numbered 15, after V lost 6 bases and J lost 8 bases. Germline lookup yields CDR1 MDHEN and CDR2 SYDVKM. This CDR3 is built from 16 residues. Here the CDR3 reads CASRGWGFDRGKPQHF. The CDR3 region has the DNA TGTGCCAGCAGGGGGTGGGGGTTTGACAGGGGAAAGCCCCAGCATTTT.